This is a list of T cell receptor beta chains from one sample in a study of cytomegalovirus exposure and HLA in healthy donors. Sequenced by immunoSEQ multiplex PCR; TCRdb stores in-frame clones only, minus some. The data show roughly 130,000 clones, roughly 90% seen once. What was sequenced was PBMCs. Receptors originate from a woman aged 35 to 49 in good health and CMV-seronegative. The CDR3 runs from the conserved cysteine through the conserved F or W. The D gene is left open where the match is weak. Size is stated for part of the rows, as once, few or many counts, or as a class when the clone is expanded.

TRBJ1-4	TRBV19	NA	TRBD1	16	CASSTKDRGVFEKLFF	TGTGCCAGTAGTACCAAAGACAGGGGAGTCTTTGAAAAACTGTTTTTT
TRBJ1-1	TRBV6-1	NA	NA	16	CASSEKQGLGNTEAFF	TGTGCCAGCAGTGAAAAACAGGGCTTGGGGAACACTGAAGCTTTCTTT
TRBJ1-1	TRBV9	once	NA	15	CASSQESRGYTEAFF	TGTGCCAGCAGTCAGGAGTCCCGAGGGTACACTGAAGCTTTCTTT
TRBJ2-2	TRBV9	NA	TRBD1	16	CASSPWTGEGTGELFF	TGTGCCAGCAGCCCTTGGACAGGGGAAGGCACCGGGGAGCTGTTTTTT
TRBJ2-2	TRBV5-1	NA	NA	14	CASSLPGNTGELFF	TGCGCCAGCAGCTTGCCAGGGAACACCGGGGAGCTGTTTTTT
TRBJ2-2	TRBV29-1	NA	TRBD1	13	CSVGGTGAGELFF	TGCAGCGTTGGCGGGACAGGGGCGGGGGAGCTGTTTTTT
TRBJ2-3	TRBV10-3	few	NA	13	CAISLSDRGTQYF	TGTGCCATCAGTTTGTCAGATAGGGGTACGCAGTATTTT
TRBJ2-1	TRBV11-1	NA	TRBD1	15	CASSLNRGSWGEQFF	TGTGCCAGCAGCCTAAACAGGGGGTCCTGGGGTGAGCAGTTCTTC
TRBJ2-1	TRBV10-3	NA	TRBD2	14	CATTAGESYNEQFF	TGTGCCACGACAGCGGGAGAGTCCTACAATGAGCAGTTCTTC
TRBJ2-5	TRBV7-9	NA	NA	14	CASSLGTVQETQYF	TGTGCCAGCAGCTTAGGGACAGTCCAAGAGACCCAGTACTTC
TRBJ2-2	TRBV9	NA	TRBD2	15	CASSERTSGIGELFF	TGTGCCAGCAGCGAGCGGACTAGCGGGATAGGGGAGCTGTTTTTT
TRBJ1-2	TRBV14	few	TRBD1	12	CASSQDQGGGSF	TGTGCCAGCAGCCAAGATCAGGGGGGTGGCTCCTTC
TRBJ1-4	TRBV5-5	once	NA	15	CASSFYPGLDEKLFF	TGTGCCAGCAGCTTTTATCCAGGGTTGGATGAAAAACTGTTTTTT
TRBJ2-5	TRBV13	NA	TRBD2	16	CASSTRLAGGLETQYF	TGTGCCAGCAGCACCCGACTAGCGGGAGGGCTGGAGACCCAGTACTTC
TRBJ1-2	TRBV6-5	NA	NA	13	CASSYNRYYGYTF	TGTGCCAGCAGTTACAACCGGTACTATGGCTACACCTTC
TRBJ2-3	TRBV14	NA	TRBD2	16	CASSPMGGTSADTQYF	TGTGCCAGCAGCCCCATGGGGGGGACTAGTGCAGATACGCAGTATTTT
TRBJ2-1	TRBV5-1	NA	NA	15	CASSLRLSSYNEQFF	TGCGCCAGCAGCTTGCGGTTGAGCTCCTACAATGAGCAGTTCTTC
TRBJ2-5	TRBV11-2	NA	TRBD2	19	CASSLVPSGGGWSQETQYF	TGTGCCAGCAGCTTAGTCCCTAGCGGGGGAGGATGGAGCCAAGAGACCCAGTACTTC
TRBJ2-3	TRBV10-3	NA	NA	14	CAISDGAATDTQYF	TGTGCCATCAGTGATGGGGCAGCCACAGATACGCAGTATTTT
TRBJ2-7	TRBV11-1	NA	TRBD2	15	CASSPLAGGPYEQYF	TGTGCCAGCAGCCCCCTAGCGGGAGGACCCTACGAGCAGTACTTC
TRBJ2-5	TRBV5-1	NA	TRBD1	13	CASSMTGRETQYF	TGCGCCAGCAGCATGACAGGGCGGGAGACCCAGTACTTC
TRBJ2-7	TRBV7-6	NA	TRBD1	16	CASSPEIKDRGQEQYF	TGTGCCAGCAGCCCCGAAATAAAGGACAGGGGGCAAGAGCAGTACTTC
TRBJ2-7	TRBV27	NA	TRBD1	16	CASSRGAPQGYYEQYF	TGTGCCAGCAGTAGGGGAGCACCACAGGGGTACTACGAGCAGTACTTC
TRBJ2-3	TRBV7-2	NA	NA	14	CASSLARGVDTQYF	TGTGCCAGCAGCTTAGCTCGCGGGGTAGATACGCAGTATTTT
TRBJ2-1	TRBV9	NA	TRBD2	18	CASIPSPHGGRTYNEQFF	TGTGCCAGCATCCCTTCTCCCCATGGCGGGAGGACCTACAATGAGCAGTTCTTC
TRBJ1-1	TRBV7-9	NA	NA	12	CASSLSRVEAFF	TGTGCCAGCAGCTTAAGCAGGGTTGAAGCTTTCTTT